What follows are 20 T cell receptor beta chains derived from one specimen sequenced in a study of graft-versus-host responses after intestinal transplantation. Their antigens remain unidentified. Clones were sequenced by immunoSEQ multiplex PCR, and TCRdb holds only the in-frame ones, with some missing. This sample has about 100,000 clones, with roughly 87% found just once. The sequencing used unstimulated CD4+ T cells sorted from spleen or lymph node cells, collected before transplant. The receptors here all came from a human donor who was the organ donor for an intestinal transplant.

This clone showed up just once. The J gene is TRBJ2-3, the V gene TRBV30, with 7 nucleotides matching TRBD2. The germline V gene encodes CDR1 GTSNPN and CDR2 SVGIG (reference sequence). The CDR3 contains 15 residues. After removal of 2 bases from V and 0 bases from J, the junction contained 5 bases not matched to a gene. The DNA for the CDR3 is TGTGCCTGGAGTAGGTCTAGCGGTAGCACAGATACGCAGTATTTT. Translated: CAWSRSSGSTDTQYF.

The CDR3 sequence: CASKETRYEQYF. In nucleotides, the CDR3 is TGCGCCAGCAAGGAGACTAGATACGAGCAGTACTTC. The chain is built from TRBV10-2 and TRBJ2-7; a possible D gene is TRBD2 (6 bases). V was shortened by 7 bases and J by 4 bases, with 11 bases between the two germline ends. The germline gives CDR1 WSHSY, CDR2 SAAADI. The CDR3 length is 12 residues.

This chain connects TRBV6-1 to TRBJ1-5; D gene uncertain. The CDR3 extends over 13 amino acids. The germline V and J ends were trimmed by 10 bases and 0 bases, with 10 bases remaining between them. Germline-derived CDR1 and CDR2 are MNHNS and SASEGT. The CDR3 here is CATNPDSNQPQHF. CDR3 bases: TGTGCCACCAACCCCGATAGCAATCAGCCCCAGCATTTT.

This chain links TRBV6-5 with TRBJ2-1; no clear D. CDR1 is MNHEY and CDR2 is SVGAGI in the germline V gene. This CDR3 is built from 13 residues. V was trimmed by 5 bases and J by 3 bases, leaving 8 bases between them. CDR3 sequence: CASSRTDYNEQFF. As DNA, the CDR3 is TGTGCCAGCAGTCGGACGGACTACAATGAGCAGTTCTTC.

The rearrangement links TRBV4-2 to TRBJ2-3; D gene uncertain. This CDR3 spans 13 amino acids. Germline V lookup: CDR1 LGHNA, CDR2 YNFKEQ. Trimming cost V 2 bases and J 0 bases, with 3 bases left between them. Written as DNA, the CDR3 is TGTGCCAGCAGCCAACGGAGCACAGATACGCAGTATTTT. The encoded protein is CASSQRSTDTQYF.

J is TRBJ2-2 and V is TRBV2; D unclear. Germline V gene data show CDR1 as SNHLY and CDR2 as FYNNEI. The V end lost 2 bases, the J end lost 6 bases, and 10 bases lay between the germline ends. CDR3 length: 14 residues. DNA of the CDR3: TGTGCCAGCAGTGAATTTAGGGCGGCCGGGGAGCTGTTTTTT. This encodes CASSEFRAAGELFF.

This clone has only a few counts. CDR3 DNA sequence: TGCAGCGTTGAGCATCTCCGGGATAATAACTATGGCTACACCTTC. Encoded protein: CSVEHLRDNNYGYTF. The chain couples TRBV29-1 to TRBJ1-2; D is ambiguous. The CDR3 loop spans 15 amino acids. Germline-derived CDR1 and CDR2 are SQVTM and ANQGSEA. Trimming shortened V by 3 bases and J by 1 base, and 15 bases separated the two germline ends.

This clone came up once. V usage is TRBV6-1 and J usage is TRBJ1-1, with 7 bases identical to TRBD1. CDR3 length: 14 amino acids. Germline CDR1 and CDR2: MNHNS and SASEGT. J was trimmed by 3 bases and V by 6 bases; bases with no gene match: 7. CDR3 loop: CASRRHRGDTEAFF. The CDR3 bases are TGTGCCAGCAGGAGGCACAGGGGCGACACTGAAGCTTTCTTT.

V and J are TRBV6-5 and TRBJ2-7, with 9 nucleotides matching TRBD1. The CDR3 runs 13 residues. V gave up 5 bases and J gave up 3 bases; unmatched junction bases: 2. Per the germline V gene, CDR1 is MNHEY and CDR2 is SVGAGI. DNA for the CDR3: TGTGCCAGCAGTCTGGGACAGGGCTACGAGCAGTACTTC. It specifies CASSLGQGYEQYF.

The chain combines TRBV5-4 with TRBJ2-5; 9 nucleotides align to TRBD1. This CDR3 contains 13 residues. V lost 3 bases to trimming and J lost 4 bases; unmatched junction nucleotides: 1. Germline V gene sequence: CDR1 SGHNT, CDR2 YYREEE (reference sequence). CDR3 protein: CASSSGQGETQYF. In DNA form, the CDR3 reads TGTGCCAGCAGCTCGGGACAGGGAGAGACCCAGTACTTC.

The V call is TRBV5-1, the J call TRBJ1-2; TRBD1 is a possible D gene (5 bases). Per the germline V gene, CDR1 is SGHRS and CDR2 is YFSETQ. V gave up 3 bases and J gave up 11 bases, with 11 bases separating them. The CDR3 runs 11 residues. CDR3 protein: CASSYDSLYTF. The CDR3 region has the DNA TGCGCCAGCAGCTATGACAGCTTGTACACCTTC.

The V and J genes are TRBV6-1 and TRBJ1-1; no definite D call. The CDR3 runs 14 residues. Trimming removed 4 bases from V and 0 bases from J, with 9 bases in between. Per germline, CDR1 MNHNS and CDR2 SASEGT. The chain's CDR3 is CASSVLNMNTEAFF. CDR3 nucleotide sequence: TGTGCCAGCAGTGTCCTGAACATGAACACTGAAGCTTTCTTT.

The V gene is TRBV6-5, the J gene TRBJ2-7; D is undetermined. The germline V gene has CDR1 MNHEY and CDR2 SVGAGI. This CDR3 is 13 amino acids long. V was clipped by 6 bases and J by 6 bases, with 15 bases between them. This CDR3 reads CASSVGFISEQYF. In nucleotides, the CDR3 is TGTGCCAGCAGCGTGGGATTTATAAGCGAGCAGTACTTC.

The V and J genes are TRBV21-1 and TRBJ1-2; the DNA was not used to check the table's D call, TRBD1. TRBV21-1 is noted as a pseudogene. The CDR3 is made up of 15 amino acids. The CDR3 protein is CASSKGQYGSDGYTF. The CDR3 region has the DNA TGTGCCAGCAGCAAAGGACAGTACGGCTCCGATGGCTACACCTTC.

This rearrangement joins TRBV28 to TRBJ1-1; maybe TRBD1 (6 bases). This CDR3 comprises 16 residues. The V end lost 5 bases, the J end lost 1 base, and 17 bases lay between the germline ends. Germline loops: CDR1 MDHEN, CDR2 SYDVKM. CDR3 nucleotides: TGTGCCAGCAGTCAAGGCATACCGGGACAGAACACTGAAGCTTTCTTT. It encodes CASSQGIPGQNTEAFF.

The CDR3 sequence is CASRAGTVSTEAFF. Written as DNA, the CDR3 is TGTGCCAGCAGAGCCGGGACAGTTAGCACTGAAGCTTTCTTT. The chain carries TRBV6-1 and TRBJ1-1, with 7 bases lining up with TRBD1. This CDR3 has 14 amino acids. J lost 4 bases, V lost 6 bases, and 8 bases had no gene match. Germline V lookup: CDR1 MNHNS, CDR2 SASEGT.

The chain is built from TRBV2 and TRBJ2-7; 12 nucleotides align to TRBD2. The V and J ends lost 6 bases and 3 bases, in that order; junction bases with no gene match: 6. The CDR3 is made up of 15 amino acids. Per germline, CDR1 SNHLY and CDR2 FYNNEI. The CDR3 loop is CASSRRTSGVYEQYF. CDR3 sequence (DNA): TGTGCCAGCAGCCGACGGACTAGCGGGGTCTACGAGCAGTACTTC.

This chain joins TRBV18 and TRBJ2-2, with D perhaps TRBD2 (6 bases). V lost 5 bases and J 1 base, leaving 8 bases between the germline ends. The CDR3 has 14 residues. Germline CDR1 and CDR2: KGHSH and LQKENI. This chain's CDR3 is CASSSGLNTGELFF. DNA for the CDR3: TGTGCCAGCTCATCGGGACTGAACACCGGGGAGCTGTTTTTT. Full variable domain (rest looked up from reference TRBV18 and TRBJ2-2): NAGVMQNPRHLVRRRGQEARLRCSPMKGHSHVYWYRQLPEEGLKFMVYLQKENIIDESGMPKERFSAEFPKEGPSILRIQQVVRGDSAAYFCASSSGLNTGELFFGEGSRLTVL.

The chain is built from TRBV7-6 and TRBJ2-1; D perhaps matches TRBD1 (6 bases). V was pared by 3 bases and J by 4 bases, with 10 bases between. CDR1 and CDR2 (germline): SGHVS, FNYEAQ. This CDR3 has 14 amino acids. CDR3 nucleotides: TGTGCCAGCAGCTTTAGGGGGACATACAATGAGCAGTTCTTC. It encodes CASSFRGTYNEQFF.

The V gene is TRBV11-3, the J gene TRBJ2-1; tentative D call: TRBD1 (6 bases). Germline V gene sequence: CDR1 SGHNT, CDR2 YENEEA. The V end lost 3 bases, the J end lost 7 bases, and 16 bases lay between the germline ends. The CDR3 sequence is 15 residues long. The CDR3 protein is CASSFGPGVRNEQFF. CDR3 bases: TGTGCCAGCAGCTTTGGGCCAGGGGTACGTAATGAGCAGTTCTTC.